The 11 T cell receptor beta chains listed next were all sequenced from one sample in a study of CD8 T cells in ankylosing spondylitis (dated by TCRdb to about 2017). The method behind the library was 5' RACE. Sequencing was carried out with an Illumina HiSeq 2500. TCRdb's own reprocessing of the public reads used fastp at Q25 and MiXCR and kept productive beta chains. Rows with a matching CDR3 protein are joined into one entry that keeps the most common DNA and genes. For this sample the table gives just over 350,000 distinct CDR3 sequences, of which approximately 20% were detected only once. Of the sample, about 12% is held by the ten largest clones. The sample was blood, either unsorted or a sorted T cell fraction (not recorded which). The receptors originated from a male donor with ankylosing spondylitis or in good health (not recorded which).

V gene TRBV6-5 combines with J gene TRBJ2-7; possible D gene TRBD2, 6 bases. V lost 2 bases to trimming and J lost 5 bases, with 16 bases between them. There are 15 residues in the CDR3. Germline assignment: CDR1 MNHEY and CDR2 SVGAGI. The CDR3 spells CASSYVAGLKNEQYF. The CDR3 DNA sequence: TGTGCCAGCAGTTACGTCGCGGGGCTGAAAAACGAGCAGTACTTC.

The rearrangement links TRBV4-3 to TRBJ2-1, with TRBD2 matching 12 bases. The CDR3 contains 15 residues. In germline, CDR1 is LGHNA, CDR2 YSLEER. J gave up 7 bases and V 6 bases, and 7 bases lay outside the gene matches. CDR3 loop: CASRVRTSGENEQFF. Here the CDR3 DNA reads TGCGCCAGCAGAGTTCGGACTAGCGGGGAGAATGAGCAGTTCTTC.

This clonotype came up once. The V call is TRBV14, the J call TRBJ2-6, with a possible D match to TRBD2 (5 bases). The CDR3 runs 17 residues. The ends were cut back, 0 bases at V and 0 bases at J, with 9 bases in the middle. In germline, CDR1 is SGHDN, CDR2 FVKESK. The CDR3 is CASSQDSGGSGANVLTF. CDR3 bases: TGTGCCAGCAGCCAAGATTCCGGAGGCTCTGGGGCCAACGTCCTGACTTTC.

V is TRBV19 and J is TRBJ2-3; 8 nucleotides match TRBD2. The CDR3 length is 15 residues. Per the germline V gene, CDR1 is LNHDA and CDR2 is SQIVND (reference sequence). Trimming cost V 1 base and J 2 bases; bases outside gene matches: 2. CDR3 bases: TGTGCCAGTAGTATAGCACTAGCGGACACAGATACGCAGTATTTT. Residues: CASSIALADTDTQYF.

Here the CDR3 reads CAIKPGPYEQYF. CDR3 coding DNA: TGTGCCATCAAGCCAGGGCCCTACGAGCAGTACTTC. The rearrangement uses TRBV10-3 and TRBJ2-7, with D maybe TRBD1 (5 bases). Trimming pared 7 bases from V and 2 bases from J, leaving 9 bases between. The CDR3 contains 12 residues. The germline V gene encodes CDR1 ENHRY and CDR2 SYGVKD.

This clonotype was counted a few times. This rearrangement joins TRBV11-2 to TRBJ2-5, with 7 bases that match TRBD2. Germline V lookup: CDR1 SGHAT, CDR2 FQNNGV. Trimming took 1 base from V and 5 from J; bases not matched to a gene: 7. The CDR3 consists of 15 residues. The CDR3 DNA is TGTGCCAGCAGCTTAGGGACTAGGGTGCGGGAGACCCAGTACTTC. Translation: CASSLGTRVRETQYF.

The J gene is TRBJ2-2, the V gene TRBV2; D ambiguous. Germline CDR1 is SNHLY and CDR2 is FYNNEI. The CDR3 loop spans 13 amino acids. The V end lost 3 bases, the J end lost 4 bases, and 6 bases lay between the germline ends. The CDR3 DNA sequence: TGTGCCAGCAGTGAGCTTCCCACCGGGGAGCTGTTTTTT. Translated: CASSELPTGELFF.

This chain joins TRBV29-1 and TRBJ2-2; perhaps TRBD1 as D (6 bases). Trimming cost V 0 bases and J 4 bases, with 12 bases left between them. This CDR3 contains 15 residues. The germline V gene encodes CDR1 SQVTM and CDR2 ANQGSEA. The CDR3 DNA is TGCAGCGTTGAAGATCTCGTAGGGGGCACCGGGGAGCTGTTTTTT. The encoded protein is CSVEDLVGGTGELFF.

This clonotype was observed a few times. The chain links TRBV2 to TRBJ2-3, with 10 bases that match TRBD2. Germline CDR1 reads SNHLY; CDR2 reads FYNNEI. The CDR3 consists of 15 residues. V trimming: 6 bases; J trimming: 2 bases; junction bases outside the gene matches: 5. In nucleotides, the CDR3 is TGTGCCAGCAGCGCCAGCGGGGGGGACACAGATACGCAGTATTTT. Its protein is CASSASGGDTDTQYF.

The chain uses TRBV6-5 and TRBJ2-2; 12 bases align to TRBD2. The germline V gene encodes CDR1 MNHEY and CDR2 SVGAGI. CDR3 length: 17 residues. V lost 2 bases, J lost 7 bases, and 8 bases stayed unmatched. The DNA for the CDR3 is TGTGCCAGCAGTTACACGACTAGCGGGGGACCCCGCGGGGAGCTGTTTTTT. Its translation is CASSYTTSGGPRGELFF.

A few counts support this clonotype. The DNA for the CDR3 is TGTGCCAGCAGGGAGCTCCTGCGGGGCGATGAGCAGTTCTTC. It codes for CASRELLRGDEQFF. The V call is TRBV7-9, the J call TRBJ2-1, with D maybe TRBD2 (6 bases). Germline CDR1 and CDR2: SEHNR and FQNEAQ (reference sequence). The CDR3 is 14 residues long. Trimming took 6 bases from V and 8 from J, leaving 17 bases between them.